These T cell receptor beta chains were read from a single sample in a study of CD8 T cells in ankylosing spondylitis. TCRdb called the 5' RACE reads again in MiXCR, with one record for every CDR3 protein. In the table there are about 140,000 distinct CDR3 sequences, 25% to 35% of which are singletons. Input material: synovial fluid, either unsorted or a sorted T cell fraction (not recorded which). All receptors derive from a male donor with ankylosing spondylitis. Each CDR3 is given with its conserved first and last residue. The D gene is left open where the match is weak. Size is stated for part of the rows, as once, few or many counts, or as a class when the clone is expanded.

DNA: TGCAGTGCTGGAGGTGGGACAGGGAAGAACGAGCAGTACTTC
CDR3: CSAGGGTGKNEQYF
D: TRBD1
J: TRBJ2-7
size: many
V: TRBV20-1

DNA: TGTGCCAGCAGCTTATCGCAGGGTGAAAAACTGTTTTTT
CDR3: CASSLSQGEKLFF
D: NA
J: TRBJ1-4
size: NA
V: TRBV7-3

DNA: TGTGCCACCAGCACGAGGGACATCCACAATGAGCAGTTCTTC
CDR3: CATSTRDIHNEQFF
D: NA
J: TRBJ2-1
size: NA
V: TRBV15

DNA: TGTGCCAGCAGCCAAGGGGACAGGAGGACGGCCGAGCAGTACTTC
CDR3: CASSQGDRRTAEQYF
D: TRBD1
J: TRBJ2-7
size: NA
V: TRBV7-2

DNA: TGCGCCAGCAGCTATTACGGATTGGACAAACGGGATGATGGCTACACCTTC
CDR3: CASSYYGLDKRDDGYTF
D: NA
J: TRBJ1-2
size: many
V: TRBV5-1

DNA: TGCAGTGCTAGCGCGGGAGGAGGGTACGAGCAGTACTTC
CDR3: CSASAGGGYEQYF
D: TRBD2
J: TRBJ2-7
size: once
V: TRBV20-1

DNA: TGTGCCTGGAGTGTAAGGGGATATGGCTACACCTTC
CDR3: CAWSVRGYGYTF
D: NA
J: TRBJ1-2
size: few
V: TRBV30

DNA: TGCAGTGCCCCTCAAAGGGGAAGGGGAGGCGAGACCCAGTACTTC
CDR3: CSAPQRGRGGETQYF
D: NA
J: TRBJ2-5
size: NA
V: TRBV20-1

DNA: TGTGCCAGCAGTTACCAGGGGACTAGCGGGGAGGTACGGAATGAGCAGTTCTTC
CDR3: CASSYQGTSGEVRNEQFF
D: TRBD2
J: TRBJ2-1
size: NA
V: TRBV6-2/TRBV6-3

DNA: TGTGCCAGCCGAAGTACTAGCGGATACAATGAGCAGTTCTTC
CDR3: CASRSTSGYNEQFF
D: TRBD2
J: TRBJ2-1
size: few
V: TRBV7-9

DNA: TGTGCCAGCAGAGACAGGGGGCGAGGAGGCTACACCTTC
CDR3: CASRDRGRGGYTF
D: TRBD1
J: TRBJ1-2
size: few
V: TRBV6-1

DNA: TGTGCCAGCAGCTTAGCGGGACTCGCTGGGGAGCTGTTTTTT
CDR3: CASSLAGLAGELFF
D: NA
J: TRBJ2-2
size: NA
V: TRBV7-2

DNA: TGCGCCAGCAGCTTGTTGCGGACTAGCGGGGGACCTCAAAATGAGCAGTTCTTC
CDR3: CASSLLRTSGGPQNEQFF
D: TRBD2
J: TRBJ2-1
size: NA
V: TRBV5-1

DNA: TGCAGTGCTAGTAACCCCTTAGGGAGGGGCACTGAAGCTTTCTTT
CDR3: CSASNPLGRGTEAFF
D: NA
J: TRBJ1-1
size: once
V: TRBV20-1

DNA: TGTGCCATCAGTCCATCATTAGCGGGGCGTCAGAGGGATACGCAGTATTTT
CDR3: CAISPSLAGRQRDTQYF
D: TRBD2
J: TRBJ2-3
size: many
V: TRBV10-3

DNA: TGTGCCAGCAGTGATTTAGGGGCCCCCGGACGAGGGGAGCTGTTTTTT
CDR3: CASSDLGAPGRGELFF
D: NA
J: TRBJ2-2
size: NA
V: TRBV2

DNA: TGCAGTGCTCGAGGACTAGCGGGATTCTTCAATGAGCAGTTCTTC
CDR3: CSARGLAGFFNEQFF
D: TRBD2
J: TRBJ2-1
size: many
V: TRBV20-1

DNA: TGTGCCACCAGCAGAGAGGGCAGGTCGAGCTACACCTTC
CDR3: CATSREGRSSYTF
D: NA
J: TRBJ1-2
size: many
V: TRBV15

DNA: TGTGCCAGCAGCGGTCTTTCGACAGGGTTGGAGACCCAGTACTTC
CDR3: CASSGLSTGLETQYF
D: TRBD1
J: TRBJ2-5
size: once
V: TRBV9

DNA: TGTGCCAGCAGCCTCAGACCCCGGGCCGAGCAGTACTTC
CDR3: CASSLRPRAEQYF
D: NA
J: TRBJ2-7
size: NA
V: TRBV11-2

DNA: TGTGCCAGCAGCTTGAGTCTGGGGGCTGGTAATTCACCCCTCCACTTT
CDR3: CASSLSLGAGNSPLHF
D: NA
J: TRBJ1-6
size: NA
V: TRBV5-5

DNA: TGTGCCAGCAGTCAGCGAACCCTTTTAGAGACCCAGTACTTC
CDR3: CASSQRTLLETQYF
D: NA
J: TRBJ2-5
size: many
V: TRBV12-3/TRBV12-4

DNA: TGTGCCAGCAGTTACGCCGGGACAGGGGGACACTATGGCTACACCTTC
CDR3: CASSYAGTGGHYGYTF
D: TRBD1
J: TRBJ1-2
size: NA
V: TRBV6-5

DNA: TGTGCCAGCAGGCGGGGTCCGAACACTGAAGCTTTCTTT
CDR3: CASRRGPNTEAFF
D: NA
J: TRBJ1-1
size: few
V: TRBV7-3

DNA: TGTGCCAGCAGCCAGACTCTGGCCAACGTCCTGACTTTC
CDR3: CASSQTLANVLTF
D: NA
J: TRBJ2-6
size: NA
V: TRBV16

DNA: TGTGCCAGCAGGGGGGACAGGGGGGGCACTGAAGCTTTCTTT
CDR3: CASRGDRGGTEAFF
D: TRBD1
J: TRBJ1-1
size: medium-sized
V: TRBV12-3/TRBV12-4

DNA: TGTGCCAGCGACAGTTCACAGGGGTTGTATTCACCCCTCCACTTT
CDR3: CASDSSQGLYSPLHF
D: TRBD1
J: TRBJ1-6
size: many
V: TRBV6-2/TRBV6-3

DNA: TGCAGCGTTCCTAAACCGGGACAGGGGGTAAAAAGCACTGAAGCTTTCTTT
CDR3: CSVPKPGQGVKSTEAFF
D: TRBD1
J: TRBJ1-1
size: NA
V: TRBV29-1

DNA: TGTGCCAGCAGAACTACAGGGGGGACCTATGGCTACACCTTC
CDR3: CASRTTGGTYGYTF
D: TRBD1
J: TRBJ1-2
size: once
V: TRBV6-1

DNA: TGTGCCAGCACTGATCCGACAGGCTCTACAAGGACTGAAGCTTTCTTT
CDR3: CASTDPTGSTRTEAFF
D: NA
J: TRBJ1-1
size: few
V: TRBV12-3/TRBV12-4

DNA: TGCGCCAGCAGCTTCAGGGGTCAGGGCGAGCAGTACTTC
CDR3: CASSFRGQGEQYF
D: NA
J: TRBJ2-7
size: few
V: TRBV5-1

DNA: TGTGCCAGCAGTTTTGGACAGGCCAAAGAAGCTTTCTTT
CDR3: CASSFGQAKEAFF
D: TRBD1
J: TRBJ1-1
size: NA
V: TRBV12-3/TRBV12-4

DNA: TGCAGCGTTTCTTACAGGGCTACTAGCACAGATACGCAGTATTTT
CDR3: CSVSYRATSTDTQYF
D: NA
J: TRBJ2-3
size: NA
V: TRBV29-1

DNA: TGTGCCACCAGTGGTAGGGACAGCACAGATACGCAGTATTTT
CDR3: CATSGRDSTDTQYF
D: NA
J: TRBJ2-3
size: NA
V: TRBV24-1

DNA: TGTGCCAGCACCCTCAGCGGCTATGGCTACACCTTC
CDR3: CASTLSGYGYTF
D: NA
J: TRBJ1-2
size: few
V: TRBV3-1

DNA: TGCAGCGTTGTAAAGGGGGAGAACACTGAAGCTTTCTTT
CDR3: CSVVKGENTEAFF
D: NA
J: TRBJ1-1
size: NA
V: TRBV29-1

DNA: TGCAGTGCTAGACCAAGACACCTACCCTGGAGCTCCTACGAGCAGTACTTC
CDR3: CSARPRHLPWSSYEQYF
D: NA
J: TRBJ2-7
size: NA
V: TRBV20-1

DNA: TGTGCCAGCAGCGCAGGACTAGCGGGAGCCCTTGAGCAGTTCTTC
CDR3: CASSAGLAGALEQFF
D: TRBD2
J: TRBJ2-1
size: NA
V: TRBV7-2